One sample yielded the 31 T cell receptor beta chains listed below, sequenced in a study of T cells in Graves' hyperthyroidism and ophthalmopathy. From RNA transcripts, TCR beta CDR3 regions were amplified. During a first-round RT-PCR of the TCR CDR3, the HTBI primer set was used. MiXCR, applied by TCRdb to the multiplex PCR reads, yields one record per CDR3 protein. This table holds 550,000 to 800,000 distinct CDR3 sequences, about 18% found once. The sequenced sample consisted of blood. These receptors all stem from a man aged 50-60 years with Graves' hyperthyroidism.

This clonotype was observed a few times. This rearrangement joins TRBV18 to TRBJ2-1; TRBD2 agrees at 9 bases. Germline V CDR1 and CDR2: KGHSH, LQKENI. V lost 4 bases, J lost 8 bases, and 9 bases stayed unmatched. CDR3 length: 15 amino acids. The CDR3 spells CASSLSMVAGDEQFF. CDR3 nucleotide sequence: TGTGCCAGCTCACTGAGTATGGTAGCGGGAGATGAGCAGTTCTTC.

At least ten counts were recorded for this clonotype. This chain uses TRBV28 with TRBJ2-2; D is possibly TRBD2 (6 bases). Germline V gene lookup returns CDR1 MDHEN and CDR2 SYDVKM. V shed 8 bases and J shed 0 bases, with 16 bases lying between them. The CDR3 runs 16 residues. The CDR3 spells CASGAERAPNTGELFF. In nucleotides, the CDR3 is TGTGCCAGCGGTGCCGAGCGGGCCCCGAACACCGGGGAGCTGTTTTTT.

This clonotype has just a few counts. This chain connects TRBV10-1 to TRBJ2-5; the D gene could be TRBD1 or TRBD2 (5 bases each). The germline V gene encodes CDR1 WNHNN and CDR2 SYGVQD (reference sequence). Trimming pared 8 bases from V and 14 bases from J, leaving 18 bases between. This CDR3 contains 11 residues. The CDR3 loop reads CASGDHWQVYF. DNA of the CDR3: TGCGCCAGCGGGGACCACTGGCAGGTTTACTTC.

This clonotype has just a few counts. The chain links TRBV14 to TRBJ2-3, with D hard to call. The CDR3 spans 14 residues. CDR1 SGHDN and CDR2 FVKESK come from the germline V gene. Trimming removed 4 bases from V and 5 bases from J, with 13 bases in between. This chain's CDR3 is CASSLARSEDTQYF. Here the CDR3 DNA reads TGTGCCAGCAGCCTCGCGCGCTCCGAAGATACGCAGTATTTT.

This clonotype was detected many times. The V gene is TRBV2, the J gene TRBJ2-7, with 10 bases aligning to TRBD1. The CDR3 extends over 12 amino acids. Germline trimming cut 10 bases from V and 5 bases from J; bases unmatched to any gene: 5. Germline V gene data show CDR1 as SNHLY and CDR2 as FYNNEI. The CDR3 DNA is TGTGCCATACAGGACAGGGGGGACGAGCAGTACTTC. Protein product: CAIQDRGDEQYF. Based on the CDR3 plus reference TRBV2 and TRBJ2-7, the full variable domain is EPEVTQTPSHQVTQMGQEVILRCVPISNHLYFYWYRQILGQKVEFLVSFYNNEISEKSEIFDDQFSVERPDGSNFTLKIRSTKLEDSAMYFCAIQDRGDEQYFGPGTRLTVT.

In its sample, this clonotype was seen a few times. The chain combines TRBV13 with TRBJ2-7; the match to TRBD2 covers 13 bases. Germline V CDR1 and CDR2: PRHDT, FYEKMQ (reference sequence). The CDR3 sequence is 15 residues long. Trimming at V came to 5 bases and at J to 6 bases, leaving 7 bases not matched to a gene. CDR3 loop: CASSPPGLAGTEQYF. The CDR3 DNA reads as TGTGCCAGCAGCCCGCCGGGACTAGCGGGAACCGAGCAGTACTTC. The complete variable domain, with remaining parts taken from reference TRBV13 and TRBJ2-7, reads AAGVIQSPRHLIKEKRETATLKCYPIPRHDTVYWYQQGPGQDPQFLISFYEKMQSDKGSIPDRFSAQQFSDYHSELNMSSLELGDSALYFCASSPPGLAGTEQYFGPGTRLTVT.

The rearrangement joins TRBV28 to TRBJ1-1, with a tentative D call TRBD1 (6 bases). Per the germline V gene, CDR1 is MDHEN and CDR2 is SYDVKM. The CDR3 runs 13 residues. V lost 7 bases and J 7 bases, leaving 16 bases between the germline ends. CDR3 in amino acids: CASKWGGLGEAFF. DNA of the CDR3: TGTGCCAGCAAGTGGGGGGGGCTTGGTGAAGCTTTCTTT. The whole variable domain, filled in from reference TRBV28 and TRBJ1-1, reads DVKVTQSSRYLVKRTGEKVFLECVQDMDHENMFWYRQDPGLGLRLIYFSYDVKMKEKGDIPEGYSVSREKKERFSLILESASTNQTSMYLCASKWGGLGEAFFGQGTRLTVV.

This clonotype was counted ten times or more. This chain uses TRBV19 with TRBJ1-1, with a weak D call TRBD1 (6 bases). The CDR3 spans 14 residues. The germline CDR1 and CDR2 sequences are LNHDA and SQIVND (reference sequence). V was pared by 5 bases and J by 3 bases, with 13 bases between. CDR3: CASSAGGADTEAFF. The CDR3 nucleotides read TGTGCCAGTAGTGCGGGGGGGGCGGACACTGAAGCTTTCTTT. Based on the CDR3 plus reference TRBV19 and TRBJ1-1, the full variable domain is DGGITQSPKYLFRKEGQNVTLSCEQNLNHDAMYWYRQDPGQGLRLIYYSQIVNDFQKGDIAEGYSVSREKKESFPLTVTSAQKNPTAFYLCASSAGGADTEAFFGQGTRLTVV.

In this sample, this clonotype turned up many times. The J gene is TRBJ2-6, the V gene TRBV5-1, with 9 nucleotides matching TRBD1. The ends lost 0 bases at V and 2 bases at J; junction bases unmatched: 6. CDR1 and CDR2 (germline): SGHRS, YFSETQ. The CDR3 has 18 amino acids. CDR3 bases: TGCGCCAGCAGCTTGGTTACGAGGACAGGGGCTGGGGCCAACGTCCTGACTTTC. Its translation: CASSLVTRTGAGANVLTF.

This chain joins TRBV20-1 and TRBJ2-1; D uncertain. The CDR3 consists of 10 residues. Trimming shortened V by 3 bases and J by 9 bases, and 6 bases separated the two germline ends. Germline values: CDR1 DFQATT, CDR2 SNEGSKA (reference sequence). Here the CDR3 DNA reads TGCAGTGCTAGGTTTGGTGAGCAGTTCTTC. Amino acids: CSARFGEQFF.

This clonotype was counted at least ten times. The chain combines TRBV29-1 with TRBJ2-7; 10 bases are a match to TRBD2. The junction had 13 bases not matched to a gene; V was cut back by 6 bases and J by 2 bases. From germline, CDR1 is SQVTM and CDR2 ANQGSEA. This CDR3 is 16 amino acids long. As DNA, the CDR3 is TGCAGCGTAAGGGGTAGCGGGAGGTCCGATCCCTACGAGCAGTACTTC. Protein sequence: CSVRGSGRSDPYEQYF.

The V and J genes are TRBV15 and TRBJ1-1; D not resolved. The germline gives CDR1 LNHNV, CDR2 YYDKDF (reference sequence). V was shortened by 5 bases and J by 1 base, with 11 bases between the two germline ends. CDR3 length equals 14 residues. The CDR3 loop reads CATSGDGENTEAFF. CDR3 DNA sequence: TGTGCCACCAGCGGGGATGGGGAGAACACTGAAGCTTTCTTT. The whole variable domain, filled in from reference TRBV15 and TRBJ1-1, reads DAMVIQNPRYQVTQFGKPVTLSCSQTLNHNVMYWYQQKSSQAPKLLFHYYDKDFNNEADTPDNFQSRRPNTSFCFLDIRSPGLGDTAMYLCATSGDGENTEAFFGQGTRLTVV.

The chain combines TRBV28 with TRBJ2-7, with 8 nucleotides matching TRBD2. CDR3 size: 15 residues. Germline lookup yields CDR1 MDHEN and CDR2 SYDVKM. Trimming at V came to 2 bases and at J to 0 bases, leaving 3 bases not matched to a gene. DNA for the CDR3: TGTGCCAGCAGTTTAGTGCGGGAGGACTCCTACGAGCAGTACTTC. Protein sequence: CASSLVREDSYEQYF. Full variable domain (remainder filled in from reference TRBV28 and TRBJ2-7): DVKVTQSSRYLVKRTGEKVFLECVQDMDHENMFWYRQDPGLGLRLIYFSYDVKMKEKGDIPEGYSVSREKKERFSLILESASTNQTSMYLCASSLVREDSYEQYFGPGTRLTVT.

As for this clonotype: This sequence may be a read error, since a much larger clone differs from it by one base. The CDR3 carries no conserved terminal phenylalanine or tryptophan, so it likely arises from a read error. The chain employs TRBV12-3 or TRBV12-4 and TRBJ2-1; D uncertain. The CDR3 extends over 13 amino acids. Between the trimmed V and J ends, which lost 2 bases and 5 bases, there was a span of 7 bases. CDR3 bases: TGTGCCAGCAGTTTAATTTCGCACAATGAGCAGTTCTCC. Its translation: CASSLISHNEQFS.

Turning to this clonotype: Germline is not matched at one junction end, which may reflect a read error. The chain couples TRBV20-1 to TRBJ2-2, with D possibly called TRBD1 or TRBD2 (5 bases each). This CDR3 has 13 residues. The germline gives CDR1 DFQATT, CDR2 SNEGSKA (reference sequence). In nucleotides, the CDR3 is TGCAGTGCTAGCTCCGGGACCACCAGGGAGCTGTTTTTT. It yields the protein CSASSGTTRELFF.

A few counts support this clonotype. The chain recombines TRBV30 with TRBJ2-3; a possible D gene is TRBD1 (5 bases). This CDR3 is built from 14 residues. Trimming pared 3 bases from V and 4 bases from J, leaving 14 bases between. The germline V gene encodes CDR1 GTSNPN and CDR2 SVGIG (reference sequence). The CDR3 DNA follows: TGTGCCTGGAGCCCAGCCACCAGGGCAGATACGCAGTATTTT. Protein sequence: CAWSPATRADTQYF.

This clonotype was recorded at least ten times. Possible read error: a much larger clone is one base away. V gene TRBV28 combines with J gene TRBJ2-2; D gene ambiguous. The V end lost 5 bases, the J end lost 1 base, and 2 bases lay between the germline ends. The germline V gene has CDR1 MDHEN and CDR2 SYDVKM. This CDR3 is built from 12 residues. CDR3 residues: CASSMNTGELFF. In DNA form, the CDR3 reads TGTGCCAGCAGTATGAACACCGGGGAGCTGTTTTTT.

This clonotype came up a few times. The V call is TRBV20-1, the J call TRBJ2-7, with D possibly TRBD2 on 6 matching bases. V shed 0 bases and J shed 4 bases, with 13 bases lying between them. Germline lookup yields CDR1 DFQATT and CDR2 SNEGSKA (reference sequence). The CDR3 totals 14 residues. In DNA, the CDR3 is TGCAGTGCTAGAGATTTACTAGCCGGATACGAGCAGTACTTC. Translating gives CSARDLLAGYEQYF.

The V and J genes are TRBV7-2 and TRBJ2-7; 8 bases are a match to TRBD2. J was trimmed by 1 base and V by 3 bases; bases with no gene match: 8. Looked up from germline, CDR1 is SGHTA and CDR2 is FQGNSA. There are 16 residues in the CDR3. The CDR3 here is CASSFGTSGASYEQYF. In DNA form, the CDR3 reads TGTGCCAGCAGCTTTGGTACTAGCGGCGCTTCCTACGAGCAGTACTTC.

This clonotype was found many times. The J gene is TRBJ2-1, the V gene TRBV28, with D maybe TRBD1 (6 bases). CDR1 is MDHEN and CDR2 is SYDVKM in the germline V gene. V lost 6 bases and J lost 5, with 17 bases in between. The CDR3 sequence is 15 residues long. The CDR3 DNA reads as TGTGCCAGCAGATTGGGGACACCGACCAACAATGAGCAGTTCTTC. It translates to CASRLGTPTNNEQFF.

DNA for the CDR3: TGTTCCCGAATGGCTAGGGCCAATAGCAATCAGCCCCAGCATTTT. Translating gives CSRMARANSNQPQHF. The chain links TRBV30 to TRBJ1-5; the D is unclear. CDR1 is GTSNPN, CDR2 SVGIG, per germline (reference sequence). The CDR3 length is 15 residues.

This clonotype was detected many times. This chain connects TRBV2 to TRBJ2-7; 10 bases match TRBD2. The V gene end was trimmed by 4 bases and the J gene end by 0 bases; junction bases not matched to a gene: 6. Germline CDR1 is SNHLY and CDR2 is FYNNEI. The CDR3 is 16 amino acids. CDR3 sequence: CASSGSLAGASYEQYF. CDR3 DNA: TGTGCCAGCAGTGGCTCCCTAGCGGGAGCCTCCTACGAGCAGTACTTC. The whole variable domain, filled in from reference TRBV2 and TRBJ2-7, reads EPEVTQTPSHQVTQMGQEVILRCVPISNHLYFYWYRQILGQKVEFLVSFYNNEISEKSEIFDDQFSVERPDGSNFTLKIRSTKLEDSAMYFCASSGSLAGASYEQYFGPGTRLTVT.

This clonotype was found many times. The CDR3, as DNA: TGTGCCAGCAGTTCACAGGGAACTAACTATGGCTACACCTTC. Translated: CASSSQGTNYGYTF. The chain couples TRBV28 to TRBJ1-2, with D perhaps TRBD1 (6 bases). CDR1 is MDHEN, CDR2 SYDVKM, per germline. Trimming shortened V by 4 bases and J by 0 bases, and 9 bases separated the two germline ends. The CDR3 runs 14 residues.

This rearrangement joins TRBV5-6 to TRBJ2-7, with a weak D call TRBD2 (5 bases). The CDR3 totals 14 residues. V was trimmed by 5 bases and J by 4 bases, leaving 16 bases between them. Germline CDR1 is SGHDT and CDR2 is YYEEEE. The CDR3 loop reads CASSLGLLHYEQYF. The CDR3 DNA reads TGTGCCAGCAGTTTAGGACTTCTACATTACGAGCAGTACTTC.

V gene TRBV9 combines with J gene TRBJ2-3; perhaps D is TRBD1 or TRBD2 (5 bases each). This CDR3 spans 14 amino acids. Germline values: CDR1 SGDLS, CDR2 YYNGEE. V was trimmed by 2 bases and J by 10 bases, leaving 17 bases between them. The CDR3 reads CASSVGELPQAQYF. The CDR3 nucleotides are TGTGCCAGCAGCGTGGGGGAACTGCCGCAAGCGCAGTATTTT.

The table lists this clonotype with a few counts. The chain uses TRBV6-5 and TRBJ1-5; D is undetermined. The CDR3 covers 13 residues. Germline CDR1 and CDR2: MNHEY and SVGAGI. The V end was cut by 2 bases, the J end by 9 bases, with 11 bases between. The CDR3 loop is CASSYSLVGPQHF. CDR3 DNA: TGTGCCAGCAGTTACAGTTTAGTGGGGCCCCAGCATTTT.

This clonotype was seen repeatedly, ten times or more. CDR3 sequence reads: CASSGRPEDTQYF. The CDR3 region has the DNA TGTGCCAGCAGCGGTCGTCCCGAAGATACGCAGTATTTT. The chain links TRBV7-9 to TRBJ2-3; D is uncertain. Trimming removed 5 bases at V and 5 bases at J, with 11 bases between. There are 13 residues in the CDR3. Per germline, CDR1 SEHNR and CDR2 FQNEAQ (reference sequence). Using reference TRBV7-9 and TRBJ2-3 for the parts outside the CDR3, the full variable domain is DTGVSQNPRHKITKRGQNVTFRCDPISEHNRLYWYRQTLGQGPEFLTYFQNEAQLEKSRLLSDRFSAERPKGSFSTLEIQRTEQGDSAMYLCASSGRPEDTQYFGPGTRLTVL.

This clonotype was counted at least ten times. The V gene is TRBV28, the J gene TRBJ1-2; possibly TRBD1 for D (5 bases). The V gene's germline CDR1 is MDHEN and CDR2 SYDVKM. Trimming stripped 2 bases from V and 5 bases from J, with 18 bases between. The CDR3 is 16 amino acids. CDR3 residues: CASSLAVDSNLYGYTF. CDR3 DNA sequence: TGTGCCAGCAGTTTAGCCGTAGACAGTAACCTTTATGGCTACACCTTC.

The CDR3 protein is CASSQHVSYEQYF. In DNA, the CDR3 is TGCGCCAGCAGCCAGCACGTCAGCTACGAGCAGTACTTC. The gene calls are TRBV4-1 and TRBJ2-7, with unresolved D. Deletions cut 3 bases from V and 3 bases from J, with 9 bases between. The CDR3 is 13 residues long. The germline gives CDR1 MGHRA, CDR2 YSYEKL.

This clonotype was seen only a few times. The rearrangement links TRBV30 to TRBJ2-3, with D possibly TRBD2 on 6 matching bases. Germline V CDR1 and CDR2: GTSNPN, SVGIG (reference sequence). V lost 2 bases and J lost 0, with 6 bases in between. This CDR3 comprises 13 residues. The DNA for the CDR3 is TGTGCCTGGAGTAGCGGGAGCACAGATACGCAGTATTTT. Translated: CAWSSGSTDTQYF.

There are a few counts of this clonotype. CDR3 sequence (DNA): TGTGCCAGCAGTTTAAGGGTAGGGACTAATGAGCAGTTCTTC. Translating gives CASSLRVGTNEQFF. The chain uses TRBV28 and TRBJ2-1; D perhaps matches TRBD2 (6 bases). V was shortened by 2 bases and J by 7 bases, with 12 bases between the two germline ends. The CDR3 has 14 amino acids. The V gene's germline CDR1 is MDHEN and CDR2 SYDVKM.